This T cell receptor (beta chain) was sequenced in a study of shared clonotypes between healthy human individuals. The assay was immunoSEQ multiplex PCR, and TCRdb's table has in-frame clones only and misses some. The sample lists millions of clones; 85% to 95% were seen once. Germline V gene sequence: CDR1 MNHEY, CDR2 SVGAGI. Trimming removed 3 bases at V and 0 bases at J, with 12 bases between. The CDR3 is 16 amino acids. The table lists this clone with a count of one. The sequenced material came from naive CD4+ T cells sorted from blood. Subset reported: CD45RA+ positively selected. The V call is TRBV6-5, the J call TRBJ1-5; the D gene is possibly TRBD1 (6 bases). The sequence came from a man younger than 35 in good health. The CDR3 sequence: CASSYLGQSSNQPQHF. DNA for the CDR3: TGTGCCAGCAGTTATTTAGGACAGAGTAGCAATCAGCCCCAGCATTTT.